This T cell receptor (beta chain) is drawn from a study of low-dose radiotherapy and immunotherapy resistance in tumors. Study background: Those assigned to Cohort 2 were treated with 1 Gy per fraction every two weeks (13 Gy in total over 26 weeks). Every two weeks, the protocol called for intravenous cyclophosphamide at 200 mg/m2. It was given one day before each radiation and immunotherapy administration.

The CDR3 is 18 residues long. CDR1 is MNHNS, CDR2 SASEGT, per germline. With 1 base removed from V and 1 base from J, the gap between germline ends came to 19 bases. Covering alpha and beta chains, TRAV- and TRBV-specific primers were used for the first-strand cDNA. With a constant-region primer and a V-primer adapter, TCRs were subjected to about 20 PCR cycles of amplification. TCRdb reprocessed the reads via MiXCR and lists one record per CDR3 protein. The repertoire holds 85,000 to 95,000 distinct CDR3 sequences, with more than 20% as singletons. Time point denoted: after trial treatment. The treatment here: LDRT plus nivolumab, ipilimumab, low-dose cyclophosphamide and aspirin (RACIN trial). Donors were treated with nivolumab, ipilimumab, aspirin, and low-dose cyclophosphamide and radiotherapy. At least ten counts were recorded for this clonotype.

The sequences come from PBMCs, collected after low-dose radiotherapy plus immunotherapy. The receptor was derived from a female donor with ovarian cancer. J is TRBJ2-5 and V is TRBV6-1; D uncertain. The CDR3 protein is CASSEEALLLRIQETQYF. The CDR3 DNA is TGTGCCAGCAGTGAAGAGGCCCTGTTACTGCGGATCCAAGAGACCCAGTACTTC.